This T cell receptor beta chain was recovered during a study of patients and donors after allogeneic stem cell transplantation. Germline assignment: CDR1 SGHKS and CDR2 YYEKEE (reference sequence). The CDR3 is made up of 17 amino acids. The J segment lost 4 bases and the V segment lost 3 bases, leaving 11 bases of the junction unmatched. This clonotype was observed a handful of times. TCRdb ran MiXCR on the RT-PCR reads and lists one entry per CDR3 protein. The sample contains over 200,000 distinct CDR3 sequences, around two fifths of which appear only once. This receptor was obtained from a human donor who was either an allogeneic HSCT recipient or a stem cell or donor lymphocyte infusion donor (not recorded which). It is not recorded whose cells these are; they may come from a transplant donor. The V gene is TRBV5-5, the J gene TRBJ2-1; 9 nucleotides agree with TRBD2. The sample comprised blood, either unsorted or a sorted T cell fraction (not recorded which). Written as DNA, the CDR3 is TGTGCCAGCAGCTACCAGCGGACTAGCGAGAATTACAATGAGCAGTTCTTC. Its protein product is CASSYQRTSENYNEQFF. The whole variable domain, remainder taken from reference TRBV5-5 and TRBJ2-1, is DAGVTQSPTHLIKTRGQQVTLRCSPISGHKSVSWYQQVLGQGPQFIFQYYEKEERGRGNFPDRFSARQFPNYSSELNVNALLLGDSALYLCASSYQRTSENYNEQFFGPGTRLTVL.